What follows are 23 T cell receptor beta chains derived from one specimen sequenced in a study of cytomegalovirus exposure and HLA in healthy donors. The PCR ran on 60 Vbeta and 13 Jbeta primers. TCRdb keeps only in-frame clones here, not all; method: immunoSEQ multiplex PCR. The data contain about 140,000 clones, about 80% of them singletons. The source material was PBMCs. Source of these receptors: a woman aged 40 to 50 in good health and CMV-seronegative.

Worth noting for this clone: This sample also contains other DNA sequences that code for the same CDR3. The chain employs TRBV18 and TRBJ1-5; 7 bases line up with TRBD1. Trimming cost V 2 bases and J 5 bases; bases outside gene matches: 0. The V gene's germline CDR1 is KGHSH and CDR2 LQKENI. There are 13 residues in the CDR3. The CDR3 region has the DNA TGTGCCAGCTCACCAGACAGGGATCAGCCCCAGCATTTT. It specifies CASSPDRDQPQHF.

The chain recombines TRBV2 with TRBJ2-3, with 9 bases identical to TRBD2. This CDR3 has 15 residues. With V trimmed by 6 bases and J by 5 bases, 9 bases remained unmatched. The germline V gene has CDR1 SNHLY and CDR2 FYNNEI. CDR3: CASRVGAGGGDTQYF. CDR3 in DNA: TGTGCCAGCAGAGTCGGAGCGGGAGGTGGAGATACGCAGTATTTT.

The V call is TRBV9, the J call TRBJ2-1; 12 positions match TRBD2. Germline CDR1 SGDLS, CDR2 YYNGEE. Losses at the gene ends were 0 bases for V and 10 bases for J; bases not matched to a gene: 5. CDR3 size: 15 residues. CDR3 amino acids: CASSVGLAGDVEQFF. The DNA for the CDR3 is TGTGCCAGCAGCGTAGGACTAGCGGGAGACGTCGAGCAGTTCTTC.

A word on this clone: The junction and the germline gene differ at one end; a read error may be behind it. This sequence joins TRBV7-9 and TRBJ2-3; D is unclear. Germline V gene lookup returns CDR1 SEHNR and CDR2 FQNEAQ (reference sequence). The CDR3 sequence is 11 residues long. Written as DNA, the CDR3 is TGTTCCAGCAGCTCAACAGATACGCAGTATTTT. This gives the protein CSSSSTDTQYF.

The chain is built from TRBV7-9 and TRBJ2-7; weak D call: TRBD2 (6 bases). Trimming took 1 base from V and 4 from J, leaving 17 bases between them. The CDR3 loop spans 16 amino acids. Germline loops: CDR1 SEHNR, CDR2 FQNEAQ (reference sequence). The chain's CDR3 is CASSLDFPFGTYEQYF. The CDR3 nucleotides read TGTGCCAGCAGCTTAGATTTTCCTTTTGGGACTTACGAGCAGTACTTC.

CDR3 protein: CASSYSGLSTDTQYF. The CDR3 bases are TGTGCCAGCAGTTACTCCGGACTTAGCACAGATACGCAGTATTTT. This chain links TRBV6-5 with TRBJ2-3; possible D gene TRBD2, 5 bases. Deletions cut 0 bases from V and 0 bases from J, with 7 bases between. CDR3 length: 15 amino acids. From germline, CDR1 is MNHEY and CDR2 SVGAGI.

V usage is TRBV28 and J usage is TRBJ2-7; 9 bases line up with TRBD2. The germline CDR1 and CDR2 sequences are MDHEN and SYDVKM. The CDR3 totals 16 residues. V was pared by 1 base and J by 2 bases, with 6 bases of the junction left unmatched. CDR3 in amino acids: CASSLYPSGNTYEQYF. CDR3 bases: TGTGCCAGCAGTTTATATCCTAGCGGGAATACCTACGAGCAGTACTTC.

V is TRBV5-8 and J is TRBJ2-3, with D perhaps TRBD2 (6 bases). Trimming took 7 bases from V and 2 from J, leaving 14 bases between them. The CDR3 totals 14 residues. Germline CDR1 is SGHTS and CDR2 is YDEGEE. The CDR3 nucleotides are TGTGCCAGCGTCTTAGGAGGGGCCACAGATACGCAGTATTTT. Residues: CASVLGGATDTQYF.

The chain recombines TRBV10-3 with TRBJ1-2; D is perhaps TRBD1 (6 bases). The CDR3 contains 13 residues. The germline V and J ends were trimmed by 6 bases and 5 bases, with 13 bases remaining between them. Germline loops: CDR1 ENHRY, CDR2 SYGVKD. CDR3 in amino acids: CAIRTTGLYGYTF. DNA of the CDR3: TGTGCCATCAGAACCACAGGGTTGTATGGCTACACCTTC.

The V gene is TRBV7-8, the J gene TRBJ1-3, with D possibly being TRBD1 (5 bases). Germline-derived CDR1 and CDR2 are SGHVS and FQNEAQ. Trimming pared 1 base from V and 6 bases from J, leaving 10 bases between. This CDR3 contains 14 residues. The CDR3: CASSLGTNLNTIYF. The CDR3 DNA sequence: TGTGCCAGCAGCTTAGGGACAAATTTAAACACCATATATTTT.

The chain joins TRBV11-2 to TRBJ1-5; TRBD1 aligns across 7 bases. The junction had 7 bases not matched to a gene; V was cut back by 5 bases and J by 6 bases. The CDR3 length is 14 residues. CDR1 and CDR2 from the germline V gene are SGHAT and FQNNGV. The CDR3 sequence is CASSTDRVGQPQHF. CDR3 DNA sequence: TGTGCCAGCAGCACTGACAGGGTCGGTCAGCCCCAGCATTTT.

The chain employs TRBV27 and TRBJ2-2, with 12 bases aligning to TRBD2. The germline gives CDR1 MNHEY, CDR2 SMNVEV (reference sequence). The V and J ends lost 4 bases and 9 bases, in that order; junction bases with no gene match: 18. This CDR3 contains 19 residues. The CDR3 bases are TGTGCCAGCAGTTCACCCCTTACTAGCGGGAGGTTACGAGGGAGGGAGCTGTTTTTT. Translating it yields CASSSPLTSGRLRGRELFF.

This clone appeared a few times. The chain uses TRBV10-3 and TRBJ1-1; D might be TRBD1 (5 bases). Trimming removed 2 bases at V and 1 base at J, with 17 bases between. The CDR3 spans 17 residues. Germline V lookup: CDR1 ENHRY, CDR2 SYGVKD. CDR3 loop: CAISEDSVWGENTEAFF. The CDR3 DNA sequence: TGTGCCATCAGTGAGGATTCCGTATGGGGCGAGAACACTGAAGCTTTCTTT.

V and J are TRBV30 and TRBJ2-7, with TRBD2 as a possible D gene (6 bases). Per germline, CDR1 GTSNPN and CDR2 SVGIG (reference sequence). This CDR3 spans 13 amino acids. The V gene lost 2 bases and the J gene lost 7 bases, with 15 bases spanning the gap. The CDR3 DNA reads TGTGCCTGGAGTTATATTGCCGGGGGTGAGCAGTACTTC. This gives the protein CAWSYIAGGEQYF.

The CDR3 sequence: CASGGFGTEAFF. Here the CDR3 DNA reads TGTGCCAGCGGGGGGTTCGGCACTGAAGCTTTCTTT. The rearrangement joins TRBV9 to TRBJ1-1, with TRBD1 as a possible D gene (5 bases). Trimming stripped 7 bases from V and 4 bases from J, with 11 bases between. Germline V gives CDR1 SGDLS, CDR2 YYNGEE. The CDR3 has 12 residues.

This clone appeared a few times. The rearrangement joins TRBV19 to TRBJ1-5; no clear D. CDR1 LNHDA and CDR2 SQIVND come from the germline V gene (reference sequence). V was shortened by 6 bases and J by 2 bases, with 11 bases between the two germline ends. CDR3 length equals 14 residues. In DNA form, the CDR3 reads TGTGCCAGTAGACGGGGAGAAGGCAATCAGCCCCAGCATTTT. Encoded protein: CASRRGEGNQPQHF.

The chain is built from TRBV6-1 and TRBJ2-4; 7 nucleotides align to TRBD1. Germline lookup yields CDR1 MNHNS and CDR2 SASEGT. The CDR3 length is 14 residues. Unmatched junction bases numbered 10, after V lost 10 bases and J lost 4 bases. CDR3 coding DNA: TGTGCCACCGAAGACAGGGCGATGAAAAACATTCAGTACTTC. As protein: CATEDRAMKNIQYF.

The rearrangement links TRBV11-3 to TRBJ2-3, with 13 bases matching TRBD2. This CDR3 region has 19 residues. V lost 1 base, J lost 0 bases, and 7 bases stayed unmatched. Germline CDR1 is SGHNT and CDR2 is YENEEA. CDR3 amino acids: CASSLVEGTSGTSTDTQYF. DNA of the CDR3: TGTGCCAGCAGCTTAGTAGAGGGGACTAGCGGGACAAGCACAGATACGCAGTATTTT.

The chain joins TRBV6-5 to TRBJ2-7; D not certain. V gave up 7 bases and J gave up 4 bases, with 8 bases separating them. The CDR3 covers 11 residues. Per the germline V gene, CDR1 is MNHEY and CDR2 is SVGAGI. CDR3 DNA sequence: TGTGCCAGCACCTCTACTTACGAGCAGTACTTC. Residues: CASTSTYEQYF.

The CDR3 nucleotides read TGTGCCAGCAGTTTCCGGCAGGGAGGCTACGAGCAGTACTTC. Its protein product is CASSFRQGGYEQYF. J is TRBJ2-7 and V is TRBV27, with D possibly being TRBD2 (6 bases). In germline, CDR1 is MNHEY, CDR2 SMNVEV (reference sequence). The V end was cut by 3 bases, the J end by 3 bases, with 12 bases between. This CDR3 contains 14 residues.

The chain links TRBV7-6 to TRBJ2-7; TRBD2 matches 7 bases. CDR1 and CDR2 from the germline V gene are SGHVS and FNYEAQ. CDR3 length: 16 residues. The J segment lost 5 bases and the V segment lost 2 bases, leaving 12 bases of the junction unmatched. This CDR3 is CASSLIEAGEPHEQYF. CDR3 coding DNA: TGTGCCAGCAGCTTAATCGAGGCGGGAGAACCTCACGAGCAGTACTTC. Supplemented by reference TRBV7-6 and TRBJ2-7, the full variable domain reads GAGVSQSPRYKVTKRGQDVALRCDPISGHVSLYWYRQALGQGPEFLTYFNYEAQQDKSGLPNDRFSAERPEGSISTLTIQRTEQRDSAMYRCASSLIEAGEPHEQYFGPGTRLTVT.

The rearrangement uses TRBV19 and TRBJ2-7, with D unclear. Between the trimmed V and J ends, which lost 2 bases and 0 bases, there was a span of 8 bases. CDR3 size: 14 residues. The germline CDR1 and CDR2 sequences are LNHDA and SQIVND (reference sequence). CDR3 in DNA: TGTGCCAGTAGTATACAGGCTATCTCCTACGAGCAGTACTTC. Translated, it gives CASSIQAISYEQYF.

The chain links TRBV7-8 to TRBJ2-1; 7 bases fit TRBD1. Germline CDR1 reads SGHVS; CDR2 reads FQNEAQ. The junction had 2 bases not matched to a gene; V was cut back by 5 bases and J by 7 bases. This CDR3 has 12 amino acids. Here the CDR3 DNA reads TGTGCCAGCAGCAAACAGGGGAATGAGCAGTTCTTC. Protein: CASSKQGNEQFF.